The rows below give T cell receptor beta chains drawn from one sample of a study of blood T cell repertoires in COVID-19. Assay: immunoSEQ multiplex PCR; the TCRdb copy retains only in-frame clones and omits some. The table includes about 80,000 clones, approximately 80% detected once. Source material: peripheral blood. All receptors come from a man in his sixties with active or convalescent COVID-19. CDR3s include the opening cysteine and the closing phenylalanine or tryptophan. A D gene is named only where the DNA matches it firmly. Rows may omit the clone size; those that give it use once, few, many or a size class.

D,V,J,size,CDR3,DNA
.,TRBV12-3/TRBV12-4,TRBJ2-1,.,CASSQAKGEFF,TGTGCCAGCAGTCAGGCTAAGGGGGAGTTCTTC
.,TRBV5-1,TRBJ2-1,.,CASSTIADYSYNEQFF,TGCGCCAGCAGCACGATAGCGGATTACTCCTACAATGAGCAGTTCTTC
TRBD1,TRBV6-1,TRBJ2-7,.,CASSEPTGGAYEQYF,TGTGCCAGCAGTGAGCCGACAGGGGGCGCCTACGAGCAGTACTTC
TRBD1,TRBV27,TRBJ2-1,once,CASSFIDRGPRHYNEQFF,TGTGCCAGCAGTTTCATTGACAGGGGCCCACGCCACTACAATGAGCAGTTCTTC
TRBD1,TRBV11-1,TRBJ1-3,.,CASSPRQGAYTIYF,TGTGCCAGCAGCCCGCGACAGGGGGCATACACCATATATTTT
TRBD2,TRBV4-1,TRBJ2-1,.,CASSQELAGDPSYNEQFF,TGCGCCAGCAGCCAGGAACTAGCGGGGGATCCCTCCTACAATGAGCAGTTCTTC
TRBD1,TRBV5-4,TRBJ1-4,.,CASSLGRTGETEKLFF,TGTGCCAGCAGCTTGGGCCGGACAGGGGAAACGGAAAAACTGTTTTTT
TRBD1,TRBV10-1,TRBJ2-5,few,CASRTGTARTQYF,TGCGCCAGCAGAACCGGGACAGCGAGGACCCAGTACTTC
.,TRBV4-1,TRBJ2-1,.,CASSQGRETYNEQFF,TGCGCCAGCAGCCAAGGAAGGGAGACGTACAATGAGCAGTTCTTC
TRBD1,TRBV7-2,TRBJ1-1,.,CASSLGQGRAFF,TGTGCCAGCAGCCTTGGACAGGGCCGAGCTTTCTTT
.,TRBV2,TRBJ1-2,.,CASIGSDGYTF,TGTGCCAGCATTGGCTCCGATGGCTACACCTTC
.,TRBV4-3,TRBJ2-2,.,CASSPPGRAGELFF,TGCGCCAGCAGCCCACCGGGGAGAGCCGGGGAGCTGTTTTTT
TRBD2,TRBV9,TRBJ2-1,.,CASSVVSSGVPVEQFF,TGTGCCAGCAGCGTAGTATCGAGCGGGGTCCCTGTGGAGCAGTTCTTC
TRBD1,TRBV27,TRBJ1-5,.,CASRLGQGGNQPQHF,TGTGCCAGCAGATTGGGTCAGGGGGGCAATCAGCCCCAGCATTTT
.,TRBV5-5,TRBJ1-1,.,CASSSRWAGAANTEAFF,TGTGCCAGCAGCTCCCGCTGGGCAGGGGCTGCCAACACTGAAGCTTTCTTT
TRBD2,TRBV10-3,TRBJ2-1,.,CAISEGLGLAGGNSYNEQFF,TGTGCCATCAGTGAAGGGCTAGGACTAGCGGGGGGTAACTCCTACAATGAGCAGTTCTTC
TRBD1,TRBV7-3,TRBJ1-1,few,CASSLWTGGVGTEAFF,TGTGCCAGCAGCTTATGGACAGGGGGCGTGGGAACTGAAGCTTTCTTT
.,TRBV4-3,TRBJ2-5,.,CASSQDSGTQYF,TGCGCCAGCAGCCAAGATTCCGGGACCCAGTACTTC
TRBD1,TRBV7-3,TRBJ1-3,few,CASSPTQGDF,TGTGCCAGCAGCCCGACCCAGGGGGATTTT
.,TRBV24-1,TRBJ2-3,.,CATSGGSGNLGTQYF,TGTGCCACCAGTGGTGGGAGCGGAAACCTCGGAACGCAGTATTTT
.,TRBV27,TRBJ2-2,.,CASREMGTPTRGGELFF,TGTGCCAGCAGGGAGATGGGGACTCCCACCCGGGGCGGGGAGCTGTTTTTT
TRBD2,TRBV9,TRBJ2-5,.,CASSVEAGTSGVYQETQYF,TGTGCCAGCAGCGTAGAGGCCGGGACTAGCGGAGTGTACCAAGAGACCCAGTACTTC
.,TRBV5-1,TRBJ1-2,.,CASSLAAQGTSYGYTF,TGCGCCAGCAGCTTGGCCGCGCAGGGGACGAGCTATGGCTACACCTTC
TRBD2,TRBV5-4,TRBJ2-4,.,CASSSGLAGAKNIQYF,TGTGCCAGCAGCTCTGGACTAGCGGGAGCCAAAAACATTCAGTACTTC
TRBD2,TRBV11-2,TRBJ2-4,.,CASSLVSGGFGKNIQYF,TGTGCCAGCAGCTTAGTTAGCGGGGGTTTTGGCAAAAACATTCAGTACTTC
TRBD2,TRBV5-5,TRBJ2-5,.,CASSSKPGLAGGPETQYF,TGTGCCAGCAGCTCAAAACCGGGACTAGCGGGGGGGCCTGAGACCCAGTACTTC
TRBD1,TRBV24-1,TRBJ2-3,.,CATSDGGQGSTDTQYF,TGTGCCACCAGTGACGGGGGACAGGGGAGCACAGATACGCAGTATTTT
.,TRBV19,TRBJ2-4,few,CASSTQGLVGTKNIQYF,TGTGCCAGTAGTACACAGGGATTGGTCGGGACCAAAAACATTCAGTACTTC
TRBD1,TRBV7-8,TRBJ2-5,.,CASSLPQGAPARWTGETQYF,TGTGCCAGCAGCCTCCCACAGGGGGCCCCCGCCCGCTGGACCGGAGAGACCCAGTACTTC